This T cell receptor beta chain was observed in a study of cytomegalovirus exposure and HLA in healthy donors. PCR involved 60 Vbeta and 13 Jbeta primers. As handled by the study authors: A follow-up analysis tallied tens of millions of unique TCR beta chains, approximately 11 million shared. TCRdb keeps only in-frame clones here, not all; method: immunoSEQ multiplex PCR. Clone size and V and J calls were adopted from that table, with D and trimming inferred from the DNA. Among about 110,000 clones, around 85% were seen once, and the ten largest hold 2% to 2.5%. This clone has just a few counts. Germline CDR1 and CDR2: PRHDT and FYEKMQ (reference sequence). The CDR3 length is 16 residues. The ends were cut back, 0 bases at V and 7 bases at J, with 13 bases in the middle.

The sequenced material came from PBMCs. The sequence came from a man younger than 40 in good health and CMV-seronegative. This chain joins TRBV13 and TRBJ1-6; no clear D gene. The CDR3 region is CASSLGLRTGNSPLHF. CDR3 DNA sequence: TGTGCCAGCAGCTTAGGCCTAAGAACGGGAAATTCACCCCTCCACTTT. The variable domain in full, completed from reference TRBV13 and TRBJ1-6, reads AAGVIQSPRHLIKEKRETATLKCYPIPRHDTVYWYQQGPGQDPQFLISFYEKMQSDKGSIPDRFSAQQFSDYHSELNMSSLELGDSALYFCASSLGLRTGNSPLHFGNGTRLTVT.